Listed below are T cell receptor beta chains from one sample, sequenced in a study of tumor and adjacent non-tumor tissue in lung cancer. TCRdb analysed the multiplex PCR reads with MiXCR anew, one entry per CDR3 protein. The sample includes about 80,000 distinct CDR3 sequences, around 75% of them seen just once. The sequenced sample consisted of lung tumor tissue. The receptors were gathered from a woman aged 50 to 60 with non-small cell lung cancer. Each CDR3 is given with its conserved first and last residue. A D gene is named only where the DNA matches it firmly. Clone size is given for some rows only: seen once, a few or many times, or a class if the clone is expanded.

TRBJ2-4 TRBV29-1 few NA TGCAGCGTGCTGCTGAGGTTGGGGTTTGTTAACAATCAGTACTTC CSVLLRLGFVNNQYF
TRBJ1-6 TRBV6-5 NA NA TGTGCCAGCAGAGGGTCACGGGATTCACCCCTCCACTTT CASRGSRDSPLHF
TRBJ2-3 TRBV20-1 NA TRBD1 TGCAGTGTTAGAGATCTAACAGGGGATAATCAGCCCCAGTATTTT CSVRDLTGDNQPQYF
TRBJ2-7 TRBV4-1 NA NA TGCGCCACCAGCCAAGTAGTCGGGACAAGTCTCTACGAGCAGTACTTC CATSQVVGTSLYEQYF
TRBJ2-7 TRBV29-1 few NA TGCAGCGTTAATACCGGGACACCCAACTACGAGCAGTACTTC CSVNTGTPNYEQYF
TRBJ1-2 TRBV20-1 NA NA TGCAGTGCTAGAGAGGCAGGGGTAGGCTATGGCTACGCCTTC CSAREAGVGYGYAF
TRBJ1-2 TRBV29-1 NA NA TGCGGCGTTGAAGTCGGGGGCTATGGCTACACATTC CGVEVGGYGYTF
TRBJ2-2 TRBV6-5 NA NA TGTGCCAGCAATTACGGGGGCACCGGGGAGTTGTTTTTT CASNYGGTGELFF
TRBJ2-7 TRBV6-2/TRBV6-3 NA NA TGTGTCAACACCCCTGACAATACCTACGAGCAGTGCTTC CVNTPDNTYEQCF
TRBJ2-1 TRBV20-1 NA TRBD1 TGTAGTGCTAGATTATATATCGGGACAGGTTTGCATGAGAAGTTCTTC CSARLYIGTGLHEKFF
TRBJ2-1 TRBV6-1 once TRBD2 TGTGCCAGCAAGAGACTAGCAGGGTCCTTTGTGGATGAACAGTTCTTC CASKRLAGSFVDEQFF
TRBJ2-1 TRBV29-1 few NA TGCAGTGTTGATTGGAAGGGCAACAATCAGCAGTTCTTC CSVDWKGNNQQFF
TRBJ2-5 TRBV25-1 NA TRBD2 TGTGCCAGCAATGGGACTAGCGGGAGAGAGACCCAGTACTTC CASNGTSGRETQYF
TRBJ1-1 TRBV29-1 NA TRBD1 TGCAGTGTTACAGTCAGGGGGTCGGTCACTGAAGCTTCCTTT CSVTVRGSVTEASF
TRBJ2-7 TRBV6-6 NA NA TGTGTCAGCGCCGCCGAGAGCGAGCAGTACTTC CVSAAESEQYF
TRBJ2-7 TRBV20-1 once NA TGCAGTACTAGTTCAATCAAGCGACCCCCCTACGAGCAGTACTTC CSTSSIKRPPYEQYF
TRBJ1-1 TRBV20-1 NA NA TGCAGTGCTAGGAAGGATCCTGAAACTTTCTTT CSARKDPETFF
TRBJ2-1 TRBV6-2/TRBV6-3 NA TRBD1 TGTGTCAGCACCGACTGGGGACAGGGGTACAATGAGCACTTCTTC CVSTDWGQGYNEHFF
TRBJ2-1 TRBV12-3/TRBV12-4 NA TRBD2 TGTGTTAGCAAACCGGGACTAGCGGGAACCAATGAGCAGTTCTTC CVSKPGLAGTNEQFF
TRBJ1-1 TRBV10-3 NA NA TGTACCATCAGCATTCCGGGGCAGGGGAACACCGAAGCTTTCTTT CTISIPGQGNTEAFF
TRBJ2-7 TRBV4-2 NA TRBD2 TGTGCCAACAGCCTAACTAGCGGGAGTCTTTACGAGCAATACTTC CANSLTSGSLYEQYF
TRBJ1-6 TRBV6-5 NA TRBD1 TGTGCCAGTAGACTACAGGGGACCTATTCACCCCTCCACTTT CASRLQGTYSPLHF
TRBJ2-1 TRBV6-2/TRBV6-3 NA TRBD2 TGTGCCTCCACGAGCGGGAACTACAATGAGCAGTTCTTC CASTSGNYNEQFF
TRBJ2-3 TRBV20-1 NA TRBD2 TGCAGTGCTAGAGATCTAGCGGGAGGCGCTGATAGTCAGTATTTT CSARDLAGGADSQYF
TRBJ2-1 TRBV20-1 NA TRBD2 TGCAGTGCCCCCGGGAGGTATGTGTACAATGAGCAGTTTTTC CSAPGRYVYNEQFF
TRBJ2-1 TRBV6-5 NA NA TGTGCCAGCAATTACTACAGAATGGGGGGCTCCTACAATGAGGAGTTCTTC CASNYYRMGGSYNEEFF
TRBJ2-1 TRBV20-1 NA NA TGCAGTGCTAGTTCCGAGAATGATGAGCAGTCATTC CSASSENDEQSF
TRBJ1-2 TRBV7-2 many TRBD1 TGTGCCAGCACCTTGGACAGGATATATGGCTACACCTTC CASTLDRIYGYTF
TRBJ2-7 TRBV11-1 NA NA TGTGCCAGCAGCCAGAGGGTCATAAGGGGAGAGCAGTACTTC CASSQRVIRGEQYF
TRBJ2-7 TRBV28 many TRBD2 TGTGCCAGCAGTCGGCTAGCGGGAGGACACGAGCAGTACTTC CASSRLAGGHEQYF
TRBJ1-1 TRBV11-1 NA TRBD1 TGTGCCGGCAGCAGAATAGGTGGACAGGGAGTCGACACTGAAACTTTCTTT CAGSRIGGQGVDTETFF
TRBJ2-3 TRBV20-1 NA NA TGCAGTGCTAGATCAATCGAGCGATCCCCCTACGAGCAGTATTTT CSARSIERSPYEQYF
TRBJ2-7 TRBV10-3 once NA TGTGCCATCAGTGATTGTCAGTGGGCAGGGTACGAGCAGTACTTC CAISDCQWAGYEQYF
TRBJ2-7 TRBV4-3 NA TRBD1 TGCGCTAGCTGCTATTCGACAGGGACCTACGAGCAGTACTTC CASCYSTGTYEQYF
TRBJ1-6 TRBV7-8 NA TRBD1 TGTGTCAGCAGCGAGGGACAGGGCTATCGTAATTCACCCCTCCACTTT CVSSEGQGYRNSPLHF
TRBJ2-2 TRBV5-5 NA TRBD2 TGTGCCACCTGCACGGGTTTATATGGGAGGGCCCCCGGGGAGCTGTTTTTT CATCTGLYGRAPGELFF
TRBJ2-3 TRBV5-4 NA NA TGTGCCTGCAGCTTAAAGACTGCCGGTACGCACTATTTT CACSLKTAGTHYF
TRBJ1-5 TRBV12-3/TRBV12-4 NA NA TGTGCCTGCAGTTTGGGTCCATGGCCGCCCCAACACTTT CACSLGPWPPQHF
TRBJ1-6 TRBV20-1 few TRBD1 TGCAGTGCTAGAGGCAAGACAGGGGGGTCTTCGCCCCTCCACTTT CSARGKTGGSSPLHF
TRBJ2-7 TRBV20-1 NA NA TGCAGTGCTACATCAATCGAGCGATCCCCCTACGAGCAGTACTTT CSATSIERSPYEQYF
TRBJ2-7 TRBV6-5 NA NA TGTGTCAGCAGACCGGGACACCTCTACGTGCAGTACTTC CVSRPGHLYVQYF
TRBJ2-5 TRBV29-1 few NA TGCATGTTCATGGGCCTCGAGGAGACCCAGTACTTC CMFMGLEETQYF
TRBJ2-3 TRBV24-1 many TRBD2 TGTGCCACCAGTCATCCGGGACTAGCGGGAACAGATACGCAGTATTTT CATSHPGLAGTDTQYF
TRBJ1-2 TRBV7-9 many TRBD1 TGTGCCAGCAGCGAGGGACAGGGAGATGGCTACACCTTC CASSEGQGDGYTF
TRBJ2-3 TRBV6-2/TRBV6-3 many NA TGTGCCAGCAGTTACTCAGATACGCAGTATTTT CASSYSDTQYF